The 23 T cell receptor beta chains below all came from one sample that was sequenced in a study of monozygotic twins with inflammatory bowel disease. TCRdb reprocessed the 5' RACE reads and reports one entry per CDR3 protein, with no DNA. The sample holds 400,000 to 500,000 distinct CDR3 sequences. Sequenced sample: blood. These receptors came from a human donor with ulcerative colitis or Crohn's disease, or a healthy co-twin of an affected twin (not recorded which).

This sequence joins TRBV20-1 and TRBJ2-2; TCRdb's D call of TRBD2 is untestable without DNA. From germline, CDR1 is DFQATT and CDR2 SNEGSKA (reference sequence). CDR3 size: 17 residues. This chain's CDR3 is CSAPTGLAPIGVGELFF.

This rearrangement joins TRBV5-1 to TRBJ2-2; the D call of TRBD2 rests on TCRdb alone, since no DNA is present to check it. The CDR3 runs 11 residues. Germline V gene sequence: CDR1 SGHRS, CDR2 YFSETQ. CDR3 sequence reads: CASSSEGVLFF. Full variable domain (remainder filled in from reference TRBV5-1 and TRBJ2-2): KAGVTQTPRYLIKTRGQQVTLSCSPISGHRSVSWYQQTPGQGLQFLFEYFSETQRNKGNFPGRFSGRQFSNSRSEMNVSTLELGDSALYLCASSSEGVLFFGEGSRLTVL.

The chain has TRBV5-8 and TRBJ2-2. Per germline, CDR1 SGHTS and CDR2 YDEGEE. The CDR3 is made up of 16 amino acids. The CDR3 loop is CASSLYGGKSTGELFF.

V gene TRBV27 combines with J gene TRBJ2-3; TCRdb's D call, TRBD1, is unchecked because there is no DNA. CDR3 size: 14 residues. In germline, CDR1 is MNHEY, CDR2 SMNVEV (reference sequence). This CDR3 reads CASSSHRTADTQYF.

This chain links TRBV20-1 with TRBJ2-5; TCRdb lists TRBD2, though no DNA is available to test this call. CDR1 is DFQATT and CDR2 is SNEGSKA in the germline V gene (reference sequence). CDR3 size: 14 residues. CDR3 protein: CSGRVRGCHETQYF.

The chain uses TRBV3-1 and TRBJ1-3; absent DNA, TCRdb's TRBD1 call cannot be checked. Germline CDR1 LGHDT, CDR2 YNNKEL (reference sequence). The length of the CDR3 is 14 residues. CDR3 in amino acids: CASSRTGAGNTIYF. Variable domain in full (rest from reference TRBV3-1 and TRBJ1-3): DTAVSQTPKYLVTQMGNDKSIKCEQNLGHDTMYWYKQDSKKFLKIMFSYNNKELIINETVPNRFSPKSPDKAHLNLHINSLELGDSAVYFCASSRTGAGNTIYFGEGSWLTVV.

The rearrangement uses TRBV6-5 and TRBJ2-5. The CDR3 consists of 18 residues. Germline assignment: CDR1 MNHEY and CDR2 SVGAGI. This CDR3 reads CASSYPYLSTRPEETQYF.

This chain connects TRBV7-7 to TRBJ1-4; absent DNA, TCRdb's TRBD1 call cannot be checked. The germline gives CDR1 SSHAT, CDR2 FNYEAQ (reference sequence). CDR3 length equals 16 residues. The CDR3 spells CASSLGPPGSNEKLFF.

The rearrangement uses TRBV7-2 and TRBJ1-1; without DNA, the TCRdb call of TRBD1 cannot be checked. CDR3 length equals 14 residues. CDR1 SGHTA and CDR2 FQGNSA come from the germline V gene. CDR3 protein: CASRRTGTVTEAFF.

V is TRBV7-2 and J is TRBJ2-3; no DNA is available, so the TRBD1 call from TCRdb remains unchecked. Germline-derived CDR1 and CDR2 are SGHTA and FQGNSA. This CDR3 spans 17 amino acids. This chain's CDR3 is CASSLSRTGLGTDTQYF.

The chain combines TRBV28 with TRBJ1-1. The CDR3 spans 13 residues. The germline V gene encodes CDR1 MDHEN and CDR2 SYDVKM. CDR3 protein: CASSLIGTIEAFF. The variable domain in full, with the rest retrieved from reference TRBV28 and TRBJ1-1, is DVKVTQSSRYLVKRTGEKVFLECVQDMDHENMFWYRQDPGLGLRLIYFSYDVKMKEKGDIPEGYSVSREKKERFSLILESASTNQTSMYLCASSLIGTIEAFFGQGTRLTVV.

The V and J genes are TRBV5-1 and TRBJ2-1; no DNA is available, so the TRBD1 call from TCRdb remains unchecked. The CDR3 runs 15 residues. The germline V gene encodes CDR1 SGHRS and CDR2 YFSETQ. This chain's CDR3 is CASSLGGGSYNEQFF.

This rearrangement joins TRBV27 to TRBJ2-7; lacking DNA, the TRBD2 call made by TCRdb goes unchecked. The CDR3 is 14 amino acids. CDR1 and CDR2 (germline): MNHEY, SMNVEV (reference sequence). The CDR3 sequence: CASSANQLAREQYF.

The V gene is TRBV5-4, the J gene TRBJ2-3. The CDR3 loop spans 15 amino acids. Germline values: CDR1 SGHNT, CDR2 YYREEE (reference sequence). CDR3: CASSLDRASTDTQYF.

The V and J genes are TRBV4-1 and TRBJ2-3; TCRdb returns TRBD1, unconfirmable since there is no DNA. The germline V gene has CDR1 MGHRA and CDR2 YSYEKL. The CDR3 runs to 13 residues. CDR3 residues: CASSQVRQDPQYF.

The chain carries TRBV5-4 and TRBJ1-4; TCRdb returns TRBD1, unconfirmable since there is no DNA. Germline lookup yields CDR1 SGHNT and CDR2 YYREEE (reference sequence). The CDR3 is made up of 16 amino acids. The CDR3 sequence: CASSPWTGRANEKLFF.

The rearrangement links TRBV7-3 to TRBJ2-1; the TRBD1 assignment by TCRdb is unverifiable without DNA. The germline V gene has CDR1 SGHTA and CDR2 FQGTGA. The CDR3 sequence is 15 residues long. CDR3 residues: CASSVDRSRNNEQFF.

The chain employs TRBV10-3 and TRBJ1-1; as DNA is missing, the TRBD1 call by TCRdb cannot be tested. Per germline, CDR1 ENHRY and CDR2 SYGVKD. CDR3 length: 16 amino acids. CDR3 sequence reads: CAISGGTGGADTEAFF.

The chain couples TRBV4-3 to TRBJ2-2; the D gene TCRdb calls, TRBD1, cannot be checked with no DNA. The CDR3 length is 18 residues. Germline CDR1 is LGHNA and CDR2 is YSLEER. CDR3 loop: CASSQTPSDSGWAGELFF.

This rearrangement joins TRBV7-9 to TRBJ1-3. Germline V gives CDR1 SEHNR, CDR2 FQNEAQ (reference sequence). This CDR3 region has 16 residues. Here the CDR3 reads CASNKGFVESGNTIYF.

The chain has TRBV27 and TRBJ1-4; TCRdb indicates TRBD1, and absent DNA this call remains unverified. The CDR3 is 14 amino acids. Germline lookup yields CDR1 MNHEY and CDR2 SMNVEV (reference sequence). CDR3 sequence: CASRDRGRNEKLFF.

The chain is built from TRBV14 and TRBJ2-3; no DNA is available, so the TRBD2 call from TCRdb remains unchecked. CDR3 size: 14 residues. The germline V gene encodes CDR1 SGHDN and CDR2 FVKESK. CDR3 protein: CASSLAGVGDTQYF.

This chain connects TRBV12-3 or TRBV12-4 to TRBJ2-7. The CDR3 covers 14 residues. CDR3 protein: CASTLVGAVLEQYF.